The source of this T cell receptor (beta chain) is a study of blood T cell repertoires in COVID-19. Some clones are missing from TCRdb's copy, which holds only in-frame ones; the method was immunoSEQ multiplex PCR. Seen here are about 99,000 clones, about 86% observed once, and the top ten hold under 15%. The sample taken for sequencing was peripheral blood. This TCR was recovered from an older woman in a cohort sampled during active or convalescent COVID-19.

The CDR3 region has the DNA TGTGCCAGCAGCACCCGACAGGGGGAAGTCACTGAAGCTTTCTTT. Translated, it gives CASSTRQGEVTEAFF. The V call is TRBV9, the J call TRBJ1-1, with 9 bases matching TRBD1. Germline trimming cut 4 bases from V and 4 bases from J; bases unmatched to any gene: 8. The CDR3 contains 15 residues. Germline V gives CDR1 SGDLS, CDR2 YYNGEE. The whole variable domain, remainder taken from reference TRBV9 and TRBJ1-1, is DSGVTQTPKHLITATGQRVTLRCSPRSGDLSVYWYQQSLDQGLQFLIQYYNGEERAKGNILERFSAQQFPDLHSELNLSSLELGDSALYFCASSTRQGEVTEAFFGQGTRLTVV.